This entry lists 11 T cell receptor beta chains sequenced from one sample in a study of identical twins. Each CDR3 protein gets one entry after TCRdb re-called the 5' RACE reads with MiXCR. The sample contains around 250,000 distinct CDR3 sequences, approximately 8.3% of which appear only once. The sample also formed part of further work on yellow fever vaccine responses in identical twins.

The specimen sequenced was CD8+ T cells sorted from blood. Receptor source: a young woman in good health.

This clonotype was counted only a few times. The J gene is TRBJ2-1, the V gene TRBV2; TRBD2 might be the D (5 bases). V lost 3 bases and J 10 bases, leaving 16 bases between the germline ends. The length of the CDR3 is 14 residues. Germline V gives CDR1 SNHLY, CDR2 FYNNEI. CDR3 bases: TGTGCCAGCAGTGAGTCAGCGGTGGCGTCAGAGCAGTTCTTC. It codes for CASSESAVASEQFF.

In this sample, this clonotype turned up many times. The V gene is TRBV6-2 or TRBV6-3, the J gene TRBJ2-1; 7 positions agree with TRBD2. The CDR3 spans 15 residues. The germline V gene has CDR1 MNHEY and CDR2 SVGEGT. The ends lost 2 bases at V and 0 bases at J; junction bases unmatched: 1. The CDR3 DNA is TGTGCCAGCAGTTACGCGGGAGACTCCTACAATGAGCAGTTCTTC. It codes for CASSYAGDSYNEQFF.

This clonotype has at least ten counts. J is TRBJ2-1 and V is TRBV27, with no clear D. Germline V gives CDR1 MNHEY, CDR2 SMNVEV (reference sequence). V lost 2 bases, J lost 8 bases, and 13 bases lay in between. The CDR3 loop spans 14 amino acids. CDR3 sequence reads: CASSLVSNAHEQFF. The CDR3 region has the DNA TGTGCCAGCAGTTTAGTTTCCAACGCCCATGAGCAGTTCTTC.

In its sample, this clonotype was seen many times. The chain has TRBV10-2 and TRBJ1-1; D gene unclear. CDR1 is WSHSY, CDR2 SAAADI, per germline. Deletions cut 6 bases from V and 6 bases from J, with 14 bases between. This CDR3 contains 13 residues. The CDR3 sequence is CASSPAVTAEAFF. The CDR3 coding sequence is TGCGCCAGCAGCCCTGCCGTAACGGCTGAAGCTTTCTTT.

This clonotype has more than one count but fewer than ten. The rearrangement links TRBV2 to TRBJ2-5, with 8 nucleotides matching TRBD1. This CDR3 is built from 15 residues. CDR1 and CDR2 from the germline V gene are SNHLY and FYNNEI. Trimming removed 8 bases from V and 0 bases from J; junction bases left unmatched: 8. As DNA, the CDR3 is TGTGCCAGCTCCCGCCCGACAGGGGACCAAGAGACCCAGTACTTC. Amino acids: CASSRPTGDQETQYF.

This clonotype came up a few times. The chain employs TRBV20-1 and TRBJ2-3; weak D call: TRBD2 (6 bases). V dropped 6 bases and J dropped 0 bases, with 16 bases sitting between them. Germline assignment: CDR1 DFQATT and CDR2 SNEGSKA (reference sequence). The CDR3 covers 15 residues. The CDR3: CSATGLAFSTDTQYF. CDR3 nucleotide sequence: TGCAGTGCCACGGGACTGGCTTTTAGCACAGATACGCAGTATTTT.

This clonotype was recorded many times. This sequence joins TRBV7-6 and TRBJ1-1; tentative D call: TRBD1 (5 bases). V shed 1 base and J shed 0 bases, with 18 bases lying between them. The CDR3 length is 18 residues. The germline V gene has CDR1 SGHVS and CDR2 FNYEAQ. CDR3 amino acids: CASSLEGTGRGLNTEAFF. The CDR3 region has the DNA TGTGCCAGCAGCTTAGAAGGTACGGGACGTGGACTGAACACTGAAGCTTTCTTT.

This CDR3 reads CASSGTGPPRQETQYF. In nucleotides, the CDR3 is TGTGCCAGCAGTGGGACAGGGCCTCCCCGGCAAGAGACCCAGTACTTC. The chain employs TRBV21-1 and TRBJ2-5; the listed D gene, TRBD1, was not tested against the DNA. TRBV21-1 is described as a pseudogene. CDR3 length: 16 amino acids.

This chain links TRBV10-3 with TRBJ2-5; possible D gene TRBD2, 6 bases. CDR3 size: 14 residues. V lost 5 bases and J 6 bases, leaving 16 bases between the germline ends. Germline-derived CDR1 and CDR2 are ENHRY and SYGVKD. The CDR3 protein is CAISTGGQGQTQYF. Written as DNA, the CDR3 is TGTGCCATCAGTACAGGAGGGCAGGGCCAGACCCAGTACTTC.

In this sample, this clonotype turned up many times. CDR3 sequence: CSAKGQGNEQYF. The CDR3 DNA is TGCAGCGCCAAGGGACAGGGGAACGAGCAGTACTTC. The chain uses TRBV29-1 and TRBJ2-7; 10 positions match TRBD1. The germline CDR1 and CDR2 sequences are SQVTM and ANQGSEA. The CDR3 runs 12 residues. V was clipped by 7 bases and J by 5 bases; unmatched bases: 5.

DNA of the CDR3: TGTGCCAGCAGCGTGGGGCCTAGCGGGGTGCGTACACATGAGCAGTTCTTC. Residues: CASSVGPSGVRTHEQFF. The chain combines TRBV7-3 with TRBJ2-1; 9 positions agree with TRBD2. CDR1 and CDR2 from the germline V gene are SGHTA and FQGTGA. This CDR3 is 17 amino acids long. The V segment lost 5 bases and the J segment 8 bases; nucleotides outside the gene matches: 16.